This TCR beta chain stems from a study of T-cell memory formation after mild COVID-19. This clonotype turned up a few times. Its antigen is still unknown. Study-wide findings and caveats: Clones which contracted sat mainly in CM and EM if CD4+, and in EMRA if CD8+. Detection of some responders pre-infection suggested pre-existing cross-reactive memory T cells participated. Whereas later expanders leaned CD4+, clones contracting day 15 to 85 showed a balanced CD4/CD8 makeup.

CDR1 SGDLS and CDR2 YYNGEE come from the germline V gene. This CDR3 is built from 16 residues. With 4 bases clipped from V and 4 bases from J, the junction kept 12 bases outside the gene matches. From 5'RACE with constant-segment primers came TCR alpha and TCR beta cDNA libraries that carried sample barcodes and UMIs. MiXCR, run by TCRdb on the 5' RACE reads, gives a single entry per CDR3 protein. This sample has more than 250,000 distinct CDR3 sequences; around 15% occur once, and the top ten carry around a fifth. The sample was PBMCs or a T cell subset sorted from them (not recorded which). The sequence came from a man younger than 30 who had mild COVID-19 (a few samples of this study predate the infection). Cell type and time point are not known. This chain connects TRBV9 to TRBJ2-5, with 8 positions matching TRBD2. The CDR3: CASSRRGGGRGETQYF. The CDR3 DNA is TGTGCCAGCAGCCGAAGGGGCGGGGGGCGAGGAGAGACCCAGTACTTC.